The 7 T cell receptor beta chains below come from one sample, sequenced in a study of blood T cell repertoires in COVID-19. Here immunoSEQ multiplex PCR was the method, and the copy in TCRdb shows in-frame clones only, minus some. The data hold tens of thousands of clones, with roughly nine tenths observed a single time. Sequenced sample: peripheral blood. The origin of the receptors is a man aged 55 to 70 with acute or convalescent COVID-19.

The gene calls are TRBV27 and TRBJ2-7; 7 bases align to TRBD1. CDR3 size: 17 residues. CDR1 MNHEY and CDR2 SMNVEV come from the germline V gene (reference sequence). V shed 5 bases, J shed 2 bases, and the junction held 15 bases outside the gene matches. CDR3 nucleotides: TGTGCCAGCAGTACAAAAACCGGGACGAGGGGGCCCTACGAGCAGTACTTC. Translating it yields CASSTKTGTRGPYEQYF.

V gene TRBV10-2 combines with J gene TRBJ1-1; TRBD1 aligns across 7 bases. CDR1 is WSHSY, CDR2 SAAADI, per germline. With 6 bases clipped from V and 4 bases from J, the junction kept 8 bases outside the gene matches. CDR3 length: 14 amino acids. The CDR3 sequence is CASRILRGTTEAFF. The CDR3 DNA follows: TGCGCCAGCAGAATACTCAGGGGGACCACTGAAGCTTTCTTT.

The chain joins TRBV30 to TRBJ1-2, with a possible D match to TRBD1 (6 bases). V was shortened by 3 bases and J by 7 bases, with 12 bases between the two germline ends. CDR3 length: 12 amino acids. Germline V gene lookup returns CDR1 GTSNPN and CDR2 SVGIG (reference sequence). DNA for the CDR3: TGTGCCTGGAGGGGGCCAGGGGCTGGCTACACCTTC. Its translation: CAWRGPGAGYTF.

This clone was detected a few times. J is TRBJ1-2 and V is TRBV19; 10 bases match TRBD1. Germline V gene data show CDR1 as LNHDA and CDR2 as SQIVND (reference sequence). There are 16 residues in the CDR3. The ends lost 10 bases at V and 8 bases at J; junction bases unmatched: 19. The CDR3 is CATEDRGAGTLGGYTF. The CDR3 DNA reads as TGTGCCACCGAGGACAGGGGGGCTGGGACCCTTGGGGGCTACACCTTC.

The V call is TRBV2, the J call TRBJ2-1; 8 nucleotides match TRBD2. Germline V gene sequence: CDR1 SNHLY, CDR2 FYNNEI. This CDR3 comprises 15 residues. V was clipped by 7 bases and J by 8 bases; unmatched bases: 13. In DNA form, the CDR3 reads TGTGCCAGCACTCTTAGCGGGGTGAGGACGGATGAGCAGTTCTTC. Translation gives CASTLSGVRTDEQFF.

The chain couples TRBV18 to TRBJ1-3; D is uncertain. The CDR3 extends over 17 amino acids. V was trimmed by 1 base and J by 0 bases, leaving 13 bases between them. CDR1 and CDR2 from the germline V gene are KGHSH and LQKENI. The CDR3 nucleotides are TGTGCCAGCTCACCACGTTCTCAGGCGATCTCTGGAAACACCATATATTTT. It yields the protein CASSPRSQAISGNTIYF.

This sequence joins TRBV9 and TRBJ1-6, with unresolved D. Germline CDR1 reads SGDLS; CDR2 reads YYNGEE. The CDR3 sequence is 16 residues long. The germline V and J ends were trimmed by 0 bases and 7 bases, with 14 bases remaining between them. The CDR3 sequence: CASSVEGDPVNSPLHF. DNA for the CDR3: TGTGCCAGCAGCGTAGAAGGAGACCCTGTCAATTCACCCCTCCACTTT.